This TCR beta chain was sequenced in a study of vaccination effects on CD4 cells after COVID-19. Study-level results: Late after vaccination, infection- and vaccine-induced clones showed marked clonal contraction. Early post-infection timepoints were missing from the study, which also had few convalescent patients.

TCRdb's copy holds only in-frame clones and misses some; the assay was immunoSEQ multiplex PCR. Among tens of thousands of clones listed, around two thirds were seen once. Cultured cells yielded isolated CD4+ T cells after approximately nine days. Participants were given two doses of BNT162b2 or mRNA-1273 vaccine. Half-medium replacement with IL-2 medium occurred on days 3 and 7. As concerns this clone: Its target is unknown.

This CDR3 has 14 residues. Germline-derived CDR1 and CDR2 are SEHNR and FQNEAQ (reference sequence). V was trimmed by 2 bases and J by 12 bases, leaving 19 bases between them. The sequence was obtained from a human donor who received a COVID-19 vaccine. The sample consisted of CD4+ T cells from PBMCs cultured without peptide, taken after COVID-19 vaccination. J is TRBJ1-2 and V is TRBV7-9; possibly TRBD1 for D (6 bases). The DNA for the CDR3 is TGTGCCAGCAGCTTAAACCCCCCCGGGGGGCGCGACACCTTC. Translating it yields CASSLNPPGGRDTF. The variable domain in full, with the rest retrieved from reference TRBV7-9 and TRBJ1-2, is DTGVSQNPRHKITKRGQNVTFRCDPISEHNRLYWYRQTLGQGPEFLTYFQNEAQLEKSRLLSDRFSAERPKGSFSTLEIQRTEQGDSAMYLCASSLNPPGGRDTFGSGTRLTVV.